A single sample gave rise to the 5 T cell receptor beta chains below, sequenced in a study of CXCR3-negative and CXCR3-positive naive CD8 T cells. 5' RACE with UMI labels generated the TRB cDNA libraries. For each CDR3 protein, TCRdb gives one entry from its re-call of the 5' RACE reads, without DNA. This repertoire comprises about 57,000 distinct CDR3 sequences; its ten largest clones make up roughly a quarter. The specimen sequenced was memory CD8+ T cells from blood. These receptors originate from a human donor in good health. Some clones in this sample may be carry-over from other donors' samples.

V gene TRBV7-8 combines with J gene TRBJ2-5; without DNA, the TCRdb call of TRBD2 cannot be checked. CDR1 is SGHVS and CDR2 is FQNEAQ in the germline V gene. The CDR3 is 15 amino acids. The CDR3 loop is CASSYHLGTQETQYF. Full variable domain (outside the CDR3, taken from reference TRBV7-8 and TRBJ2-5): GAGVSQSPRYKVAKRGQDVALRCDPISGHVSLFWYQQALGQGPEFLTYFQNEAQLDKSGLPSDRFFAERPEGSVSTLKIQRTQQEDSAVYLCASSYHLGTQETQYFGPGTRLLVL.

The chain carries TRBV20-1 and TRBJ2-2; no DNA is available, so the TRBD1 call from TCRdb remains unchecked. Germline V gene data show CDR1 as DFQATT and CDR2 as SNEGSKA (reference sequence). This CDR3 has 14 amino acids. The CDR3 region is CSARDDPGTGELFF.

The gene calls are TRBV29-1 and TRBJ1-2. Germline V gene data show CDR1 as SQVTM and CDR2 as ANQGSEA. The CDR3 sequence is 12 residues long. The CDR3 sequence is CSAVVVTGGYTF.

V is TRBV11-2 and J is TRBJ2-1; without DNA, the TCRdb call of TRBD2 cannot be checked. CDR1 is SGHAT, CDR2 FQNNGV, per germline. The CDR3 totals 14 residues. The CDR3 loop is CASSLIAGPVEQFF.

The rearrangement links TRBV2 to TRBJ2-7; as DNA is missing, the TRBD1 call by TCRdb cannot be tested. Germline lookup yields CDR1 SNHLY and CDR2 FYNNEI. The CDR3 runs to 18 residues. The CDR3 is CASSAHQRVTGGGYEQYF.